A single T cell receptor (beta chain) is shown here with its context. This sample was taken from a study of blood T cell repertoires in COVID-19. Study summary: Samples representing acute and convalescent COVID-19 were sourced from the United States, Italy and Spain.

The junction had 4 bases not matched to a gene; V was cut back by 2 bases and J by 2 bases. Germline assignment: CDR1 SGHDN and CDR2 FVKESK. The CDR3 is made up of 16 amino acids. TCRdb's table, derived via immunoSEQ multiplex PCR, lists solely in-frame clones and lacks some. The sample shows around 200,000 clones, 85% to 90% of them seen only once. The study recruited people aged roughly 18 to 100 years across under 25 US areas. The gene calls are TRBV14 and TRBJ2-1; TRBD2 matches 9 bases. The material sequenced was PBMCs or T cells enriched from blood (not recorded which). The receptor's source is a man younger than 40 who had recovered from COVID-19. The CDR3 reads CASSQTTSGAYNEQFF. The CDR3, as DNA: TGTGCCAGCAGCCAAACGACTAGCGGAGCCTACAATGAGCAGTTCTTC. Full variable domain (remainder filled in from reference TRBV14 and TRBJ2-1): EAGVTQFPSHSVIEKGQTVTLRCDPISGHDNLYWYRRVMGKEIKFLLHFVKESKQDESGMPNNRFLAERTGGTYSTLKVQPAELEDSGVYFCASSQTTSGAYNEQFFGPGTRLTVL.